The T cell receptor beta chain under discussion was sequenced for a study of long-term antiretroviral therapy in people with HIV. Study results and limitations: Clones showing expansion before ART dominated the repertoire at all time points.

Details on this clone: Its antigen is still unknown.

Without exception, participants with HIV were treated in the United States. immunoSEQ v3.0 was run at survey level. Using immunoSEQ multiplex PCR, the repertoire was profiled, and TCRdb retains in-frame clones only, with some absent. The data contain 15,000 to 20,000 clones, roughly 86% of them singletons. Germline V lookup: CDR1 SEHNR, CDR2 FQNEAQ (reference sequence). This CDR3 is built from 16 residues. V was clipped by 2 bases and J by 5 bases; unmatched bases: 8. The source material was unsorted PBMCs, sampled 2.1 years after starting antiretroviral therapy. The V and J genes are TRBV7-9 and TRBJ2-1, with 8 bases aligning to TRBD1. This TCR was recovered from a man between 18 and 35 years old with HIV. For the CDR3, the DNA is TGTGCCAGCAGCTTAATCGGACAGGGACTGAACAATGAGCAGTTCTTC. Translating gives CASSLIGQGLNNEQFF.